This T cell receptor beta chain stems from a study of shared clonotypes between healthy human individuals. About the study: CD4 naive cells filled three plates per donor, CD4 memory three, CD8 naive two and CD8 memory one.

The method was immunoSEQ multiplex PCR; TCRdb's version includes in-frame clones alone and lacks a portion of them. The profile shows around 720,000 clones, roughly 73% of them singletons. Participating donors were healthy, HIV-negative adults free of recent acute infections or vaccinations. Negatively enriched CD4+ T cells were divided by CD45RA into naive and memory. After removal of 7 bases from V and 0 bases from J, the junction contained 1 base not matched to a gene. The CDR3 covers 13 residues. CDR1 and CDR2 from the germline V gene are MNHEY and SVGAGI. J is TRBJ1-2 and V is TRBV6-5, with 8 bases matching TRBD1. The material sequenced was memory CD4+ T cells sorted from blood. Described subset: CD45RA-negative fraction. The sequence was obtained from a woman under 40 in good health. The CDR3 DNA follows: TGTGCCAGCACGGACAGGGCTAACTATGGCTACACCTTC. Its protein is CASTDRANYGYTF.